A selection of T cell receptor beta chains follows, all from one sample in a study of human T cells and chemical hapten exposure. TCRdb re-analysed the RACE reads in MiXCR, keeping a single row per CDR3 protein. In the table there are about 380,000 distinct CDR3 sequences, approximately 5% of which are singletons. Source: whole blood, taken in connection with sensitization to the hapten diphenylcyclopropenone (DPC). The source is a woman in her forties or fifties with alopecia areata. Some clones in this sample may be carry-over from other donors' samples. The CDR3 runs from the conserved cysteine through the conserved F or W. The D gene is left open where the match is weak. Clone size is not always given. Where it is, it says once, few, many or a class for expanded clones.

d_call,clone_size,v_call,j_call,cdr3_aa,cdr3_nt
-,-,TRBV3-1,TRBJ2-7,CASSLTGSWEQYF,TGTGCCAGCAGCCTAACGGGTTCTTGGGAGCAGTACTTC
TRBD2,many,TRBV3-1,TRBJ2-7,CASSQEGSWTSIDEQYF,TGTGCCAGCAGCCAAGAAGGGAGTTGGACTAGCATCGACGAGCAGTACTTC
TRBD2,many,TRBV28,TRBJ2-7,CASSLPSGYEQYF,TGTGCCAGCAGTTTGCCTAGCGGCTACGAGCAGTACTTC
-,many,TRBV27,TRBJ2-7,CASSLSARGAYEQYF,TGTGCCAGCAGTTTATCAGCCAGGGGGGCCTACGAGCAGTACTTC
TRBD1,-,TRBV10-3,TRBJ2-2,CAISRQGRTGELFF,TGTGCCATCAGTCGACAGGGGCGGACCGGGGAGCTGTTTTTT
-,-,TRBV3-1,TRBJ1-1,CASSQDTRRGEAFF,TGTGCCAGCAGCCAAGACACCCGAAGAGGTGAAGCTTTCTTT
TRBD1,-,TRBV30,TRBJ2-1,CAWSVLGGRDEQFF,TGTGCCTGGAGTGTACTAGGGGGCCGGGATGAGCAGTTCTTC
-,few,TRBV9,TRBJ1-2,CASSALDSSNYGYTF,TGTGCCAGCAGCGCCCTGGACAGCTCTAACTATGGCTACACCTTC
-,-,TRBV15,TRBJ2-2,CATSGRDGSTGELFF,TGTGCCACCAGCGGCCGGGACGGTTCCACCGGGGAGCTGTTTTTT
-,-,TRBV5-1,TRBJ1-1,CASSLERAGEAFF,TGCGCCAGCAGCTTGGAGAGGGCTGGTGAAGCTTTCTTT
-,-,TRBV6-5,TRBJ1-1,CASSIYRLGDTEAFF,TGTGCCAGCAGTATTTACAGGTTGGGGGACACTGAAGCTTTCTTT
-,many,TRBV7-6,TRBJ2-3,CASSGTLGADTQYF,TGTGCCAGCAGCGGGACGCTGGGGGCAGATACGCAGTATTTT
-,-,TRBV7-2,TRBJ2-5,CASSLVAWGETQYF,TGTGCCAGCAGCTTAGTAGCGTGGGGAGAGACCCAGTACTTC
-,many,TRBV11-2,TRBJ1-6,CASNPADSSYNSPLHF,TGTGCCAGCAACCCAGCAGACAGCTCCTATAATTCACCCCTCCACTTT
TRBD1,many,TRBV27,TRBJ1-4,CASSFQGATNEKLFF,TGTGCCAGCAGTTTTCAGGGGGCAACTAATGAAAAACTGTTTTTT
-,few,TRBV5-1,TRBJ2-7,CASSLVDSSYEQYF,TGCGCCAGCAGCTTAGTGGACAGCTCCTACGAGCAGTACTTC
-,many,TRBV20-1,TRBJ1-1,CSARGRVNEAFF,TGCAGTGCTAGAGGCCGGGTGAATGAAGCTTTCTTT
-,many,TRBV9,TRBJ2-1,CASSAVGATGFRNEQFF,TGTGCCAGCAGCGCCGTTGGGGCTACCGGGTTTCGAAATGAGCAGTTCTTC
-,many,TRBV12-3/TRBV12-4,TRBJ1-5,CASRQGLGNQPQHF,TGTGCCAGCAGACAGGGATTAGGCAATCAGCCCCAGCATTTT
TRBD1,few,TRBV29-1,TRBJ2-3,CSVQPGQVKDTQYF,TGCAGCGTGCAACCGGGACAGGTAAAAGATACGCAGTATTTT
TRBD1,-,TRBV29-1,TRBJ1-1,CSAGQGQNTEAFF,TGCAGCGCTGGACAGGGGCAGAACACTGAAGCTTTCTTT
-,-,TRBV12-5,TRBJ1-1,CASGLTTGDTEAFF,TGTGCTAGTGGTTTAACTACAGGTGACACTGAAGCTTTCTTT
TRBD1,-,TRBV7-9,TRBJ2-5,CASSQQGGLMETQYF,TGTGCCAGCAGCCAACAGGGGGGACTGATGGAGACCCAGTACTTC
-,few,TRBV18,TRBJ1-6,CASSPSREGSPLHF,TGTGCCAGCTCACCCTCCCGGGAGGGTTCACCCCTCCACTTT
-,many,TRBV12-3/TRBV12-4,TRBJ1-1,CASSFRGAVLNTEAFF,TGTGCCAGCAGTTTTCGGGGTGCGGTATTGAACACTGAAGCTTTCTTT
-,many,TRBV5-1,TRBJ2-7,CASSPQGSSYEQYF,TGCGCCAGCAGCCCGCAGGGGAGCTCCTACGAGCAGTACTTC
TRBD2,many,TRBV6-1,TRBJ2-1,CASSPRTSGRAGLPLNEQFF,TGTGCCAGCAGCCCCAGGACTAGCGGGAGGGCCGGCCTCCCGCTTAATGAGCAGTTCTTC
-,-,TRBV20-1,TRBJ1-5,CSASSQQGLNQPQHF,TGCAGTGCTAGTTCCCAACAGGGTCTCAATCAGCCCCAGCATTTT
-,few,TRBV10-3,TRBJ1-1,CAISGEGRSTEAFF,TGTGCCATCAGTGGTGAGGGGAGGAGCACTGAAGCTTTCTTT
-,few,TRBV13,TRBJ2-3,CASSPLEGGLGDTQYF,TGTGCCAGCAGCCCGCTGGAGGGGGGGCTTGGAGATACGCAGTATTTT
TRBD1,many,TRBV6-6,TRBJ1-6,CASSFQGDNSPLHF,TGTGCCAGCAGTTTCCAGGGGGATAATTCACCCCTCCACTTT
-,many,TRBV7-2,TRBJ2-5,CASSFKNSFRQDARETQYF,TGTGCCAGCAGCTTCAAAAACTCTTTCCGACAGGACGCCCGGGAGACCCAGTACTTC
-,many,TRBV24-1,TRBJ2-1,CATSDPGYEQFF,TGTGCCACCAGTGATCCAGGGTATGAGCAGTTCTTC
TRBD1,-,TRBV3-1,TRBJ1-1,CASSQPGGRRGAFF,TGTGCCAGCAGCCAACCAGGGGGCCGGAGAGGCGCTTTCTTT
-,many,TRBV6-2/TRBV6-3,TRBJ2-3,CASSYTRLAPDTQYF,TGTGCCAGCAGTTACACGAGGCTAGCGCCAGATACGCAGTATTTT
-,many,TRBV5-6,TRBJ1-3,CASSFGSFNSGNTIYF,TGTGCCAGCAGCTTCGGATCATTCAACTCTGGAAACACCATATATTTT
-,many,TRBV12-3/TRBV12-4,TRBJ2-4,CASSPGALAKNIQYF,TGTGCCAGCAGTCCCGGGGCCCTAGCCAAAAACATTCAGTACTTC
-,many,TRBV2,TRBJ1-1,CASSEFRAPGTEAFF,TGTGCCAGCAGTGAGTTCAGGGCTCCGGGGACTGAAGCTTTCTTT
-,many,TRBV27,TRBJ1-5,CASSPGAGNQPQHF,TGTGCCAGCAGTCCAGGGGCGGGCAATCAGCCCCAGCATTTT
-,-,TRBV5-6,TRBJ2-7,CASSLGGPGDYEQYF,TGTGCCAGCAGCTTGGGGGGGCCGGGTGACTACGAGCAGTACTTC
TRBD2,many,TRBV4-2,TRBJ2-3,CASSQDLASGGTDTQYF,TGTGCCAGCAGCCAAGATCTGGCTAGCGGTGGGACAGATACGCAGTATTTT
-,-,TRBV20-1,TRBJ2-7,CSARDRGRDFPWDEQYF,TGCAGTGCTAGAGATAGGGGCAGGGACTTTCCTTGGGACGAGCAGTACTTC
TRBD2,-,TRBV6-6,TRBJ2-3,CASSYSGLAGTDTQYF,TGTGCCAGCAGTTACTCCGGGCTAGCGGGGACAGATACGCAGTATTTT
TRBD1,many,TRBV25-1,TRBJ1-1,CASVQGDEAFF,TGTGCCAGCGTACAGGGGGATGAAGCTTTCTTT
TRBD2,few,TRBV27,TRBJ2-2,CASSPLSTSGPEELFF,TGTGCCAGCAGTCCTCTCAGTACTAGCGGTCCCGAGGAGCTGTTTTTT
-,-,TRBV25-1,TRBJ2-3,CASSFGEGAGGQYF,TGTGCCAGCAGTTTCGGGGAAGGGGCCGGTGGGCAGTATTTT
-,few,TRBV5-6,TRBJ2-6,CASSETGSGANVLTF,TGTGCCAGCAGCGAGACAGGCTCTGGGGCCAACGTCCTGACTTTC
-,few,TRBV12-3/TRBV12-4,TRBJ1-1,CASNEKTGGNTEAFF,TGTGCCAGCAACGAAAAGACGGGGGGGAACACTGAAGCTTTCTTT
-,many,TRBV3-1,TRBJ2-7,CASSLNEGVYEQYF,TGTGCCAGCAGCCTCAACGAGGGGGTCTACGAGCAGTACTTC
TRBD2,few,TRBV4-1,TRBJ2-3,CASSQEGLAGADTQYF,TGCGCCAGCAGCCAAGAGGGACTAGCGGGAGCAGATACGCAGTATTTT
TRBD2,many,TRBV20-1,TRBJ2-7,CSAAPLERERAYEQYF,TGCAGTGCTGCCCCGTTGGAGCGGGAGCGAGCCTACGAGCAGTACTTC
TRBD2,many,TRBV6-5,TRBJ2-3,CASSSPAGGHDTQYF,TGTGCCAGCAGCTCTCCGGCGGGGGGGCACGATACGCAGTATTTT